This TCR beta chain was recovered during a study of cytomegalovirus exposure and HLA in healthy donors (dated by TCRdb to 2017 to 2019). Broadly, across the study: An earlier analysis of several hundred of the donors reported 250 to 300 Gb of sequence data and about 100 million unique TCR beta sequences from roughly 180 million T cells. Around 320 gigabases of sequencing data and approximately 84 million unique TCR sequences were included in an early release covering roughly 700 HLA-typed donors. Of the roughly 400 genotyped donors, over 70% fell in the genetic ancestry cluster associated with self-reported Caucasian donors. The study was designed to test whether signatures of past pathogen exposure could be identified by cataloging public T cell receptors. The T cell repertoires of under 750 subjects were profiled by immunosequencing and related to cytomegalovirus serostatus. Along with the roughly 670-subject first cohort, a separate validation cohort of over a hundred different subjects was used. To predict cytomegalovirus infection status, the study brought together high-throughput TCR immunosequencing, statistical association of individual TCRs with disease status, and machine learning. A later analysis re-examined previously published TCR beta repertoires from 610 or so donors and added high-resolution HLA genotyping to investigate patterns of TCR occurrence. In the later analysis, no new phenotypic data were used to find candidate immune exposures; instead, reliance was placed on TCR beta sequences and their occurrence across donors. In an earlier analysis of 500 to 650 of the donors, high-throughput TCR beta sequencing was used to judge whether each TCR beta V gene segment behaved as functional or pseudogenic. Donor age, sex, ethnicity and CMV serostatus were collected together with the repertoire data. In a later genetic analysis, genome-wide SNP genotypes for about three fifths of the roughly 670 donors were used, and that subset was treated as a discovery cohort. All discovery cohort repertoires had been generated using a single sequencing platform. Class I and class II HLA loci were covered by the typing at four-digit resolution. Typing coverage varied by locus: roughly 620-640 donors for A, B, C, DRB1 and DQB1; approximately 500 for DQA1; 600 to 610 for DPA1; 450 to 480 for DPB1. Several DR-DQ haplotypes were handled as single units for association and clustering because linkage in the cohort was strong. Among roughly 370 genotyped donors of the cohort, an average of around 240,000 unique TCR beta nucleotide sequences were sequenced per donor, roughly a sixth of them non-productive. General conclusions and limits of the study: In vitro tests confirmed that three of the cytomegalovirus-associated TCR beta chains recognize cytomegalovirus antigens. The cohort was sequenced for TCR beta chains only, and without alpha or paired-chain data the features that could be detected were limited. The presence/absence analyses assumed that sequencing depth was roughly uniform across donors, and that assumption may not be true. In a later analysis, HLA-associated TCR beta chains were found to be more clonally expanded and to have lower generation probabilities than equally common non-associated chains. Most TCR sequences were observed very rarely across donors, whereas some public TCRs were present in many individuals. Assigning TCR associations to individual alleles was difficult when HLA alleles, especially DR and DQ, strongly co-occurred. According to a later analysis, parvovirus B19, influenza, CMV and Epstein-Barr virus appeared linked to several top co-occurrence clusters. A group of highly shared sequence variants was considered likely to be a technical artifact of the sequencing pipeline. The 87-base-pair reads could not distinguish some IMGT-functional V segments, including TRBV6-2 and TRBV6-3, so those segments were excluded. The classifier was reported to diagnose cytomegalovirus status with high specificity and sensitivity in both the original and validation cohorts. In a later genetic analysis, a missense DCLRE1C variant was associated with V-gene and J-gene trimming of TCR beta chains, and the association was replicated in an independent cohort. A further reported finding was that TCR beta sequences accurately predicted the HLA-A and HLA-B alleles for most subjects in the first cohort. A later analysis found that most CMV-associated TCR beta chains appeared HLA-restricted, with HLA associations seemingly driven largely by CMV exposure. The study listed 164 TCR beta chains as associated with cytomegalovirus. Linkage disequilibrium might explain the correlated functional status among segregating V segments, but an unknown experimental factor could not be ruled out. The authors suggested that the approach could potentially be generalized to other disease states and immunological phenotypes. In a later analysis, around 15,000 TCR beta sequences were associated with specific HLA alleles at a false discovery rate of 0.05. Compared with the roughly 700-donor mean, donors in an Asian-associated ancestry cluster had fewer N-insertions in productive TCRs, according to a later genetic analysis. According to a later analysis, TCR association rates differed among HLA loci, with DRB1 alleles showing the most associated TCRs and HLA-C alleles showing the fewest. Because HLA typing was unavailable for some donors at each locus, only the typed subset was used in association tests. In an earlier analysis of roughly 560 of the donors, most TCR beta V segments were observed in productive rearrangements about 87% or about 30% of the time, broadly matching IMGT annotations. CMV serostatus was the only immune exposure information available for the cohort. The earlier analysis of about 600 of the donors excluded some 15 rarely observed V segments, including chromosome 9 orphons, because counts were too low.

Worth noting for this clone: It lacks a known antigen. Base qualities are not provided; no much larger clone lies one nucleotide away.

In total, about 650 healthy bone marrow donors made up the cohort. Cohort members were all nominally healthy when sampled, although unrecorded immune exposures were likely present. The donor was CMV seronegative and was included in the group of several hundred seronegative cohort members. Every donor gave a peripheral blood sample, and the peripheral blood mononuclear cells from that sample were used for TCR beta sequencing. The Qiagen DNeasy Blood Extraction Kit was used to extract genomic DNA from the blood cell samples. V and J lose 7 bases and 1 base, and a span of 10 bases separates them. The germline V gene (reference sequence) supplies CDR1 LNHDA and CDR2 SQIVND. Measured from the cysteine to the phenylalanine, the CDR3 is 14 residues long. Solely the CDR3 DNA is kept, with 42 bases framed from the first base. Libraries were made using the immunoSEQ multiplex PCR assay. For the multiplex PCR, a mixture combining 60 forward primers for TCR Vbeta segments and 13 reverse primers for TCR Jbeta segments was used. A multiplex PCR assay on genomic DNA amplified the CDR3 region of rearranged TCR beta genes. On the Illumina HiSeq System, the amplified TCR beta libraries were sequenced as 87-base-pair reads. Turning to the authors' computational methods: Across the 670 or so repertoires, a later analysis counted some 80 million unique TCR beta chains, about 10 million of which were shared by at least two donors. A nearest-neighbor algorithm error-corrected the raw reads and collapsed the reads into unique sequences, merging closely related sequences to remove PCR and sequencing errors. CDR3 sequences were aligned to IMGT reference sequences to assign V, D and J gene segments. Each retained sequence needed at least a six-nucleotide match to both a V gene segment and a J gene segment. Rearrangements were classified as productive when the CDR3 lacked stop codons and remained in frame with V and J, and all other rearrangements were classified as non-productive. CDR3 was defined by IMGT convention, running from the second conserved V-encoded cysteine to the conserved J-encoded phenylalanine. The earlier analysis of about 560 of the donors excluded any sequence lacking an unambiguous match to a single V gene segment. An earlier analysis of some 610 of the donors called V segments functional above 56.7% productive rearrangements and segregating when the between-donor standard deviation exceeded 5%. A statistical classification framework was built to diagnose cytomegalovirus status from the catalog of TCR beta chain sequences. V and J gene assignment, in a later analysis, came from comparing TCR nucleotide sequences with IMGT/GENE-DB human TR gene sequences. In a later analysis, CDR3 sequences and most-parsimonious VDJ recombination scenarios were assigned using the TCRdist pipeline. In a later analysis, each TCR beta chain was defined by its CDR3 amino acid sequence together with its V-gene family, and reads without a unique V-gene family were excluded. As a way to deal with suspected cross-contamination and a sequencing artifact, a later analysis dropped 450 to 600 nucleotide sequences that were highly shared and had low generation probability. In a later analysis, a clonal expansion index for each public chain was calculated from normalized within-repertoire ranks of inferred template counts. A later analysis computed generation probabilities with a VDJ recombination model fitted to out-of-frame rearrangements, and checked the results against IGoR. In a later analysis, hypergeometric tests were used to score TCR-TCR, TCR-HLA and TCR-CMV co-occurrence, with a repertoire-size bias correction applied to TCR pairs. A later analysis estimated false discovery rates by permuting HLA or CMV assignments 20 times. In a later analysis, co-occurring TCRs were grouped with DBSCAN, and TCRdist sequence similarity was added when clustering was performed within HLA-allele-positive subsets. For co-occurrence clustering, repertoires with fewer than 30,000 or more than 120,000 public chains were excluded, along with five or six repertoires with anomalous nucleotide sharing. Drawn from immuneACCESS, this table holds only the in-frame rearrangements with V and J called that TCRdb kept. Clones are partly lost; checked studies trace under half to an unresolved V gene and leave the rest unexplained. That table is the source of V, J and clone size, and D and trimming were worked out from the DNA. Counted in this sample were about 98,000 clones; approximately 78% of them appeared once. Around 1.5% of the sample is taken by the ten largest.

Recombination linked TRBV19 to TRBJ2-2; there is no confident call for the D gene. This receptor was obtained from a man in his forties or fifties in good health and CMV-seronegative. Sample: PBMCs. The CDR3 is CASNSNLNTGELFF. The bases read TGTGCCAGTAACTCAAATCTGAACACCGGGGAGCTGTTTTTT.